This TCR beta chain emerged from a study of CD8 T cells in ankylosing spondylitis (dated 2017 in TCRdb). Study-level background: The study profiled T cell receptor beta repertoires in healthy donors and ankylosing spondylitis patients to find disease-linked TCR variants. The whole study cohort included over a hundred healthy donors and around 25 ankylosing spondylitis patients. Peripheral blood samples were taken, and synovial fluid was additionally collected from ankylosing spondylitis patients. What the research found in general, with its limitations: Some motif variants had previously been reported in the synovial fluid and blood of reactive arthritis patients, which suggests shared mechanisms of disease initiation. The disease-linked clones had a CD8+ phenotype and were found at relatively low frequencies in peripheral blood. A TCR beta motif of several highly homologous amino acid variants appeared characteristic of blood from ankylosing spondylitis patients. The disease-linked clones were reported as significantly enriched in matched synovial fluid samples from ankylosing spondylitis patients.

Including cysteine and phenylalanine, the CDR3 has 14 amino acids. Only the CDR3 part of the read is kept: 42 bases, read in frame from the first base. V and J lose 2 bases and 6 bases, and a span of 10 bases separates them. The germline V gene sets CDR1 to SGHAT and CDR2 to FQNNGV. Sequencing instrument: Illumina HiSeq 2500. Quantitative 5'-RACE with molecular barcodes was the method used to prepare the TCR beta libraries. In the original analysis: Disease-linked TCR variants were identified with a new computational method built on a probabilistic model of VDJ rearrangement. TCRdb reworked the public reads: Q25 trimming with fastp, MiXCR clone assembly, productive beta chains retained. Entries are consolidated by CDR3 protein sequence, retaining the most common genes and DNA. The V and J calls come from TCRdb's annotation, not from the publication. Present in this sample are about 220,000 distinct CDR3 sequences, roughly 6.6% of which were seen just once. Approximately 15% of the sample comes from the top ten.

A word on this clonotype: There is no known antigen for this receptor. Base-call qualities are not available, and no considerably larger clone is one nucleotide away.

The sequenced sample consisted of blood, either unsorted or a sorted T cell fraction (not recorded which). The chain is made from TRBV11-2 and TRBJ2-2, with TRBD2 as a weak D call on 5 bases. The sequence came from a male donor with ankylosing spondylitis. At the DNA level, the sequence is TGTGCCAGCAGCTTAATCCGGGGTCCCGGGGAGCTGTTTTTT. It translates to CASSLIRGPGELFF.